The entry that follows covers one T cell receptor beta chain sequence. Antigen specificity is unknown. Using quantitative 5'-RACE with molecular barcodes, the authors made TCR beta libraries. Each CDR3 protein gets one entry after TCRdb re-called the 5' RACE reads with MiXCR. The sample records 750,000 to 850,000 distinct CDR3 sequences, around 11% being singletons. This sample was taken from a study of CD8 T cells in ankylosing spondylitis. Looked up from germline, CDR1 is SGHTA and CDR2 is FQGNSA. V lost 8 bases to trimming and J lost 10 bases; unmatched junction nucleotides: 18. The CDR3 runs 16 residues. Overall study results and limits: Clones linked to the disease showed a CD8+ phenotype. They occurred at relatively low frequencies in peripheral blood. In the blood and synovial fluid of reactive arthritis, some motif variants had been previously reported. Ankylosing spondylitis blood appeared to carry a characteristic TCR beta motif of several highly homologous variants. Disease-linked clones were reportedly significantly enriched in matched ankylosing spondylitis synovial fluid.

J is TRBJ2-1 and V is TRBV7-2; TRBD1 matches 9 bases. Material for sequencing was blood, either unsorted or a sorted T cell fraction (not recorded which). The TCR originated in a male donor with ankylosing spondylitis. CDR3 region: CASGVSGTTGGREQFF. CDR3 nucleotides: TGTGCCAGCGGCGTCTCCGGGACCACAGGGGGCAGGGAGCAGTTCTTC.